The sequence of this T cell receptor beta chain was determined in a study of T cells in Graves' hyperthyroidism and ophthalmopathy. Amplification of TCR beta CDR3 regions used RNA as the template. First-round RT-PCR of the TCR CDR3 relied on the HTBI primer set. TCRdb redid the calling of the multiplex PCR reads with MiXCR, one entry per CDR3 protein. The sample holds approximately 870,000 distinct CDR3 sequences, around 39% seen once. Overall study results and limits: Model predictions of ophthalmopathy came a median around 6.5 months before onset. Most thyroid-expanded clonotypes above 0.001 were also found in blood.

This clonotype was counted many times. Its antigen is not identified. The ends were cut back, 4 bases at V and 3 bases at J, with 9 bases in the middle. Looked up from germline, CDR1 is SQVTM and CDR2 is ANQGSEA. The CDR3 is 13 residues long. Absent ophthalmopathy progression within 18 months defined stable Graves' hyperthyroidism. The chain is built from TRBV29-1 and TRBJ2-2, with D tentatively TRBD1 (5 bases). The TCR originated in a man between 18 and 35 years old with Graves' hyperthyroidism. The sample comprised blood. The CDR3, as DNA: TGCAGCGTTGTGGACATTCACACCGGGGAGCTGTTTTTT. It codes for CSVVDIHTGELFF.